What follows describes a single T cell receptor (beta chain). Its target is not known. This record belongs to a study of T cell responses to AZD1222 COVID-19 vaccine. Across the whole study: Investigators merged groups given second doses at roughly 4 or roughly 12 weeks. Overall study findings and caveats: White British donors predominated, females outnumbered males, and clonal diversity was possibly underestimated. Targets within unmutated variant regions were reportedly found for nearly half of spike-specific TCRs. AZD1222 recipients seropositive at baseline numbered only 5 or 6.

From germline, CDR1 is LGHDT and CDR2 YNNKEL (reference sequence). Losses at the gene ends were 1 base for V and 0 bases for J; bases not matched to a gene: 3. CDR3 length: 15 amino acids. Using immunoSEQ multiplex PCR, the repertoire was profiled, and TCRdb retains in-frame clones only, with some absent. The sample lists tens of thousands of clones; approximately 86% were seen once. V usage is TRBV3-1 (or the pseudogene TRBV3-2) and J usage is TRBJ2-7, with 7 bases lining up with TRBD1. The origin of this receptor is an adult in good health. The sample here was peripheral blood, taken on day 0 of AZD1222 vaccination. The CDR3 here is CASSQAGTASYEQYF. CDR3 nucleotides: TGTGCCAGCAGCCAAGCGGGGACAGCCTCCTACGAGCAGTACTTC.